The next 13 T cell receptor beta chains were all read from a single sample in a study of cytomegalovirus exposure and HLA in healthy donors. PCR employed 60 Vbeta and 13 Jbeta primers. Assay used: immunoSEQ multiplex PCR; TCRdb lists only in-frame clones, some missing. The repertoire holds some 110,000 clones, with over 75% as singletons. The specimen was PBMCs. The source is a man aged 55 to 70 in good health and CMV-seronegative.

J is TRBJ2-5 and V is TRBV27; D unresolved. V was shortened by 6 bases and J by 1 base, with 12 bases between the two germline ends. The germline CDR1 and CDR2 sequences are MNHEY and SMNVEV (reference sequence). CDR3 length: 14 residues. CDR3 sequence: CASSRYSLQETQYF. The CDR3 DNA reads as TGTGCCAGCAGCCGATACAGCCTCCAAGAGACCCAGTACTTC.

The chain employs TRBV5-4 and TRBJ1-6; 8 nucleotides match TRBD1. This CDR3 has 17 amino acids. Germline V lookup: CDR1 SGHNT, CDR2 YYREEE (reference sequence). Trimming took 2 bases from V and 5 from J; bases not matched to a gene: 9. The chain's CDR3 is CASSFLTGALDNSPLHF. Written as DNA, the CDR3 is TGTGCCAGCAGCTTTCTGACAGGGGCTCTTGATAATTCACCCCTCCACTTT.

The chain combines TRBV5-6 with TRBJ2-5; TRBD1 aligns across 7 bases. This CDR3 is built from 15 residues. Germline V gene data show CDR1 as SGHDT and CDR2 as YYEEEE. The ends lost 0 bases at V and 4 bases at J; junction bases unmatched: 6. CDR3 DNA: TGTGCCAGCAGCTTGGAGGGGGCAGGGGGAGAGACCCAGTACTTC. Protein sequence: CASSLEGAGGETQYF. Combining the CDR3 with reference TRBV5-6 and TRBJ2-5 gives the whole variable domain DAGVTQSPTHLIKTRGQQVTLRCSPKSGHDTVSWYQQALGQGPQFIFQYYEEEERQRGNFPDRFSGHQFPNYSSELNVNALLLGDSALYLCASSLEGAGGETQYFGPGTRLLVL.

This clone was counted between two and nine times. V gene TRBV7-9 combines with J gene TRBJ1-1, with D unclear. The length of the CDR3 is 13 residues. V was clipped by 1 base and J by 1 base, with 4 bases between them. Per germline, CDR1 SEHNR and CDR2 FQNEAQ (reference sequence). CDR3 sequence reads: CASSLVGNTEAFF. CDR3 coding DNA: TGTGCCAGCAGCTTAGTCGGGAACACTGAAGCTTTCTTT.

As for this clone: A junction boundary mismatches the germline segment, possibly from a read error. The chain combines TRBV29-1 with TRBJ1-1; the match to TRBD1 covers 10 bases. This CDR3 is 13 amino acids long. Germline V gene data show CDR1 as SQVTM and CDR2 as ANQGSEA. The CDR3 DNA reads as TGCAGCGTCGAAGGACAGGGGGGAACTGAAGCTTTCTTT. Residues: CSVEGQGGTEAFF.

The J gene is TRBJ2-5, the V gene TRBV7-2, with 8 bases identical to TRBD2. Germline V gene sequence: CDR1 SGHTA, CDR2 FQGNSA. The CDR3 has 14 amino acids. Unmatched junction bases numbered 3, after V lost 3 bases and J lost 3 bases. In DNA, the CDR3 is TGTGCCAGCAGCTTCCTGACTAGCGAAGAGACCCAGTACTTC. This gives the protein CASSFLTSEETQYF.

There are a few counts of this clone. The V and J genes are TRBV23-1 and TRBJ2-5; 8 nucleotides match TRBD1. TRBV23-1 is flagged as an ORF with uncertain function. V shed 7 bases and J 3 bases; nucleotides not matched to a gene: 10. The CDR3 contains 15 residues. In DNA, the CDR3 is TGCGCCAGCATCCCCCTTACAGGGGGAAAAGAGACCCAGTACTTC. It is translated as CASIPLTGGKETQYF.

The CDR3 region has the DNA TGTGCCGCGGAACGCGGGCGGGGCTACACCTTC. Translating it yields CAAERGRGYTF. The V call is TRBV7-2, the J call TRBJ1-2; D not certain. The CDR3 sequence is 11 residues long. V was clipped by 11 bases and J by 8 bases, with 15 bases between them. Germline loops: CDR1 SGHTA, CDR2 FQGNSA.

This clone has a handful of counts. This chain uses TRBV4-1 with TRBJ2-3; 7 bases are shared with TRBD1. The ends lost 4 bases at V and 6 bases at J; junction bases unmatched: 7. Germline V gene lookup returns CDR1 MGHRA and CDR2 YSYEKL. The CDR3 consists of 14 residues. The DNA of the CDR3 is TGCGCCAGCAGCCTGAAGGGGGCAGCGGATACGCAGTATTTT. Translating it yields CASSLKGAADTQYF.

The CDR3 sequence is CASTPTGGKINGYTF. The CDR3 bases are TGTGCCAGCACCCCGACAGGGGGAAAGATCAATGGCTACACCTTC. The gene calls are TRBV28 and TRBJ1-2, with 9 bases that match TRBD1. With 7 bases clipped from V and 6 bases from J, the junction kept 12 bases outside the gene matches. The CDR3 is 15 amino acids. Germline V gene data show CDR1 as MDHEN and CDR2 as SYDVKM.

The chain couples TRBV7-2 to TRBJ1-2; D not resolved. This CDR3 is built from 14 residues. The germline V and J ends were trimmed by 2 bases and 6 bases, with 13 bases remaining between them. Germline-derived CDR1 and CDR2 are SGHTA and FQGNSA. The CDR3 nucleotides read TGTGCCAGCAGCTTACCGTCGTCCTATAATGGCTACACCTTC. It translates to CASSLPSSYNGYTF.

CDR3 in amino acids: CATSTGNGNTIYF. The DNA of the CDR3 is TGTGCCACCTCTACAGGGAATGGAAACACCATATATTTT. The chain joins TRBV15 to TRBJ1-3; perhaps TRBD1 as D (6 bases). Germline V gene sequence: CDR1 LNHNV, CDR2 YYDKDF (reference sequence). V dropped 8 bases and J dropped 3 bases, with 11 bases sitting between them. CDR3 length: 13 amino acids.

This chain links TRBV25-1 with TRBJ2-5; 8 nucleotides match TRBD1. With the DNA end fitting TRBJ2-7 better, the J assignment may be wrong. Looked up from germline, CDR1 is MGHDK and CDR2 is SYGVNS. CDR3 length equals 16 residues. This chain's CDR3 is CASSEYAGTGVHEQYF. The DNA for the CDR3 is TGTGCCAGCAGTGAATATGCGGGGACAGGAGTACACGAGCAGTACTTC.